These T cell receptor beta chains were read from a single sample in a study of T cells in Graves' hyperthyroidism and ophthalmopathy. TCRdb ran MiXCR on the multiplex PCR reads and lists one entry per CDR3 protein. The sample lists about 530,000 distinct CDR3 sequences, approximately 17% occurring once. The specimen was blood. These receptor sequences come from a woman younger than 30 with Graves' ophthalmopathy. CDR3s include the opening cysteine and the closing phenylalanine or tryptophan. D genes are given only for firm matches. A clone size is listed for some rows: how often the clone was seen (once, few, many), or a class if it is expanded.

V	D	J	size	DNA	CDR3
TRBV6-1	.	TRBJ1-6	.	TGTGCCAGCAGCGACGGTATGACAGGCGGGGGGTCCTATAATTCACCCCTCCACTTT	CASSDGMTGGGSYNSPLHF
TRBV6-1	TRBD1	TRBJ2-7	.	TGTGCCAGCAATGCCGGGACAGCTCGTTACGAGCAGTACTTC	CASNAGTARYEQYF
TRBV19	.	TRBJ2-7	.	TGTGCCAGTAGTGCCCCCCCTGGATACGAGCAGTACTTC	CASSAPPGYEQYF
TRBV13	.	TRBJ2-7	.	TGTGCCAGCAGCGAAGGAACGACGTCCTACGAGCAGTACTTC	CASSEGTTSYEQYF
TRBV7-9	TRBD2	TRBJ2-3	.	TGTGCCAGCAGCCGGCAGCGGGAGGGCCAGACAGATACGCAGTATTTT	CASSRQREGQTDTQYF
TRBV7-8	.	TRBJ2-2	.	TGTGCCAGCAGCTGGGGGAGGGGGCGCACCGGGGAGCTGTTTTTT	CASSWGRGRTGELFF
TRBV18	.	TRBJ1-4	many	TGTGCCAGCTCACCATCCTGGGGTAATGAAAAACTGTTTTTT	CASSPSWGNEKLFF
TRBV30	.	TRBJ1-6	.	TGTGCCTGGTCGACAGCCCTCTATAATTCACCCCTCCACTTT	CAWSTALYNSPLHF
TRBV5-1	.	TRBJ1-1	many	TGCGCCAGCAGCTCCACCGGCTACAGGGCTGATGAAGCTTTCTTT	CASSSTGYRADEAFF
TRBV7-9	TRBD1	TRBJ1-6	.	TGTGCCAGCAGCTTAGGACAGGGAGATAATTCACCCCTCCACTTT	CASSLGQGDNSPLHF
TRBV25-1	.	TRBJ2-5	few	TGTGCCAGCAGTGACCGAAGCCTCGCGGTCCAAGAGACCCAGTACTTC	CASSDRSLAVQETQYF
TRBV19	.	TRBJ2-6	few	TGTGCCAGTAGTATACCGGGGACCAGCTCTGGGGCCAACGTCCTGACTTTC	CASSIPGTSSGANVLTF
TRBV20-1	TRBD1	TRBJ1-3	.	TGCAGTGCGCCGTCAGGGGGTTCGGGAGGAAACACCATATATTTT	CSAPSGGSGGNTIYF
TRBV28	TRBD1	TRBJ2-3	many	TGTGCCAGCAGTAGTATCCCTTATTCGGGACAGGGGATCCAGTCTAGCACAGATACGCAGTATTTT	CASSSIPYSGQGIQSSTDTQYF
TRBV5-1	TRBD1	TRBJ1-5	few	TGCGCCAGCAGCTTGGATTCAGGGGGTCAGCCCCAGCATTTT	CASSLDSGGQPQHF
TRBV2	TRBD1	TRBJ1-2	many	TGTGCCAGCAGTGAAGCCAGACAGGGGACCTATGGCTACACCTTC	CASSEARQGTYGYTF
TRBV5-4	.	TRBJ2-1	few	TGTGCCAGCAGCTTGGGTGACGGGGCAGGGAATGAGCAGTTCTTC	CASSLGDGAGNEQFF
TRBV7-9	.	TRBJ2-7	few	TGTGCCAGCAGCTTGGCAGGAGACGTGGGTGAGCAGTACTTC	CASSLAGDVGEQYF
TRBV2	.	TRBJ1-1	once	TGTGCCAGCAGTGAGGTCGGGGAAATTGAAGCTTTCTTT	CASSEVGEIEAFF
TRBV24-1	.	TRBJ1-3	.	TGTGCCACCAGTGATTCGGTGCGAGACACCATATATTTT	CATSDSVRDTIYF
TRBV7-2	.	TRBJ2-5	.	TGTGCCAGCAGCAGTTTCGATCTAGCGACCCAGTACTTC	CASSSFDLATQYF
TRBV7-2	.	TRBJ1-1	many	TGTGCCAGCAGCCCTTTTGCGGGGGGGAACACTGAAGCTTTCTTT	CASSPFAGGNTEAFF
TRBV28	.	TRBJ2-2	.	TGTGCCAGCAATAAGGGGAGTTTCGGGTCCGGGGAGCTGTTTTTT	CASNKGSFGSGELFF
TRBV12-3/TRBV12-4	TRBD2	TRBJ2-7	many	TGTGCCAGCAGTTTAGTGGGACTAGCGGGGGCTCCTGCCTACGAGCAGTACTTC	CASSLVGLAGAPAYEQYF
TRBV29-1	.	TRBJ2-7	many	TGCAGCGTTATACTAGTCGGGTACCGCGGGCAGTACTTC	CSVILVGYRGQYF
TRBV24-1	TRBD1	TRBJ2-5	.	TGTGCCACCAGTGAAAACCGGGACAGGAGAGAGACCCAGTACTTC	CATSENRDRRETQYF
TRBV7-9	TRBD2	TRBJ2-3	.	TGTGCCAGCAGCGAGGGTGCGGGAGGTCGCACAGATACGCAGTATTTT	CASSEGAGGRTDTQYF
TRBV5-6	.	TRBJ1-1	.	TGTGCCAGCAGCACCTCCGACGGTAACGGTGCTTTCTTT	CASSTSDGNGAFF
TRBV9	TRBD1	TRBJ2-7	few	TGTGCCAGCAGCCCCCGGGACAGGGGTTACTACGAGCAGTACTTC	CASSPRDRGYYEQYF
TRBV6-1	.	TRBJ2-1	few	TGTGCCAGCACCCCCGAAATGGGTGGTAGCCGGCTGTTCTTC	CASTPEMGGSRLFF
TRBV4-2	.	TRBJ2-3	.	TGTGCCAGCAGCCAAGTGGCTCAAAAAGGGGCAGATACGCAGTATTTT	CASSQVAQKGADTQYF
TRBV7-2	TRBD2	TRBJ2-3	.	TGTGCCAGCAGCTTAGGCGGGGGGCGGGGAGATACGCAGTATTTT	CASSLGGGRGDTQYF
TRBV5-1	.	TRBJ2-3	many	TGCGCCAGCAGCCCTACAGGGGGGGTTACAGATACGCAGTATTTT	CASSPTGGVTDTQYF
TRBV15	TRBD2	TRBJ2-2	.	TGTGCCACTACCGGGACTAGCGGGAGCCTTACTACCGGGGAGCTGTTTTTT	CATTGTSGSLTTGELFF
TRBV28	.	TRBJ2-5	many	TGTGCCAGCAGTTCCGGGGGAACCTCCGGAGAGACCCAGTACTTC	CASSSGGTSGETQYF
TRBV28	TRBD1	TRBJ2-2	.	TGTGCCAGCAGTTACAGGGACAGGGTCCCCACCGGGGAGCTGTTTTTT	CASSYRDRVPTGELFF
TRBV27	.	TRBJ1-2	.	TGTGCCAGCAGTTCAAGGACAGCTAACTATGGCTACACCTTC	CASSSRTANYGYTF
TRBV29-1	.	TRBJ2-7	.	TGCAGCGTTCAAAATTACTACGAGCAGTACTTC	CSVQNYYEQYF
TRBV6-1	.	TRBJ1-1	many	TGTGCCAGCAGTGATGAGACCACTGAAGCTTTCTTT	CASSDETTEAFF
TRBV6-1	TRBD2	TRBJ2-1	.	TGTGCCAGCAGTGCCCCTTCCAGCGGGAGAGGAATTGAGCAGTTCTTC	CASSAPSSGRGIEQFF
TRBV6-1	.	TRBJ2-1	few	TGTGCCAGCAGTGTCGGGAGAGCGGTCAATGAGCAGTTCTTC	CASSVGRAVNEQFF
TRBV11-3	.	TRBJ2-3	many	TGTGCCAGCAGCTTAAGGAACACAGATACGCAGTATTTT	CASSLRNTDTQYF
TRBV27	.	TRBJ1-2	many	TGTGCCAGCAGTTCTCCTGAGGGCTATGGCTACACCTTC	CASSSPEGYGYTF
TRBV3-1	TRBD1	TRBJ1-2	few	TGTGCCAGCAGCCAAGAAGTCGGGGGGACAGACTATGGCTACACCTTC	CASSQEVGGTDYGYTF
TRBV20-1	.	TRBJ2-2	.	TGCAGTGCTTGTTGTGGGGCGAACACCGGGGAGCTGTTTTTT	CSACCGANTGELFF
TRBV14	.	TRBJ1-6	.	TGTGCCAGCAGCCAAGGACGGAACTACTCCTATAATTCACCCCTCCACTTT	CASSQGRNYSYNSPLHF
TRBV14	.	TRBJ1-6	.	TGTGCCAGCAGCCAATTGCAGACTAATTCACCCCTCCACTTT	CASSQLQTNSPLHF
TRBV30	TRBD2	TRBJ2-1	many	TGTGCCTGGAGTGGCGGGGGGTACAATGAGCAGTTCTTC	CAWSGGGYNEQFF
TRBV19	.	TRBJ1-1	.	TGTGCCGTTAGGGGGGGAGTGAACACTGAAGCTTTCTTT	CAVRGGVNTEAFF
TRBV6-1	.	TRBJ2-7	many	TGTGCCAGCAGTGAAAGGGCAGGGGACTACGAGCAGTACTTC	CASSERAGDYEQYF
TRBV20-1	TRBD2	TRBJ2-3	many	TGCAGTGCTTTGTGGGCTAGCGGGAATTTGGCAGATACGCAGTATTTT	CSALWASGNLADTQYF
TRBV10-3	TRBD1	TRBJ1-6	once	TGTGCCATCAGTGAGGGACAGGGGGTTGATACCCTCCACTTT	CAISEGQGVDTLHF
TRBV2	.	TRBJ1-3	many	TGTGCCAGCAGTTTAGACAGCCCCTCTGGAAACACCATATATTTT	CASSLDSPSGNTIYF
TRBV14	TRBD1	TRBJ1-3	.	TGTGCCAGCAGCCAAGATCGACAGGGATCAGGAAACACCATATATTTT	CASSQDRQGSGNTIYF
TRBV24-1	.	TRBJ1-1	few	TGTGCCACCAGTGATTCCTGGACCCCTGAAGCTTTCTTT	CATSDSWTPEAFF
TRBV28	TRBD1	TRBJ1-2	few	TGTGCCAGCAGGAATACAGGGGCGGAGGGCTACACCTTC	CASRNTGAEGYTF
TRBV24-1	TRBD2	TRBJ2-5	.	TGTGCCACCAGTGACATTAATGCGGGCGGGGGGGAGACCCAGTACTTC	CATSDINAGGGETQYF
TRBV4-2	.	TRBJ2-1	many	TGTGCCAGCAGCCAAGATTACGGGACTGCCTACAATGAGCAGTTCTTC	CASSQDYGTAYNEQFF
TRBV11-2	TRBD1	TRBJ2-7	.	TGTGCCAGCAGCTCCCACCCCCCGGGGACAGTCTACGAGCAGTACTTC	CASSSHPPGTVYEQYF